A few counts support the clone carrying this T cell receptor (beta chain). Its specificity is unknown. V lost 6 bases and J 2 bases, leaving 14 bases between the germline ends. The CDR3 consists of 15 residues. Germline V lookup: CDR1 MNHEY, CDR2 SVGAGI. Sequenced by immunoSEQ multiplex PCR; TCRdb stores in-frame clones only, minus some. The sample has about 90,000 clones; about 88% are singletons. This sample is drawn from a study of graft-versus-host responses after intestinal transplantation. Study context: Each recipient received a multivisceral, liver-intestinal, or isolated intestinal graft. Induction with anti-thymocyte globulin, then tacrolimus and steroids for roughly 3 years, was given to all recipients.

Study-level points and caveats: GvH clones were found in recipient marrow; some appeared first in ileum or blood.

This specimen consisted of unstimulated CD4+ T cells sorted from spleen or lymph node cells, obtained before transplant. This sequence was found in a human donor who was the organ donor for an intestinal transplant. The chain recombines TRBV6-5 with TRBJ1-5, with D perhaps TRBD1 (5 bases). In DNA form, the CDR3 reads TGTGCCAGCAGCCCGTTCGGGGGTCGCAATCAGCCCCAGCATTTT. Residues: CASSPFGGRNQPQHF.